Below, 3 T cell receptor beta chains from the same sample are listed, as sequenced in a study of blood T cell repertoires in COVID-19. The table came from immunoSEQ multiplex PCR; TCRdb's copy has only in-frame clones and leaves some out. Among roughly 50,000 clones, 90% were seen once, and the ten largest hold approximately 8%. Sequencing used peripheral blood. The receptor set was obtained from a woman aged 40 to 55 with active COVID-19.

This chain links TRBV5-6 with TRBJ2-5, with 13 bases lining up with TRBD2. Unmatched junction bases numbered 10, after V lost 6 bases and J lost 5 bases. This CDR3 is 16 amino acids long. Germline CDR1 reads SGHDT; CDR2 reads YYEEEE. The CDR3 here is CASILAGGPDRETQYF. In nucleotides, the CDR3 is TGTGCCAGCATACTAGCGGGGGGGCCAGATCGGGAGACCCAGTACTTC. The full variable domain, with the rest looked up from reference TRBV5-6 and TRBJ2-5, is DAGVTQSPTHLIKTRGQQVTLRCSPKSGHDTVSWYQQALGQGPQFIFQYYEEEERQRGNFPDRFSGHQFPNYSSELNVNALLLGDSALYLCASILAGGPDRETQYFGPGTRLLVL.

J is TRBJ1-5 and V is TRBV12-2; TRBD1, the table's D call, lacks a check against the DNA. TRBV12-2 is a pseudogene segment. There are 14 residues in the CDR3. In DNA, the CDR3 is TGTGCAAGTCGCTTATGGCTCGAAGTACAGCCCCAGCATTTT. Its protein product is CASRLWLEVQPQHF.

The CDR3 spells CASRKETYEQYF. CDR3 DNA: TGTGCCAGCAGAAAGGAGACCTACGAGCAGTACTTC. V and J are TRBV2 and TRBJ2-7, with D unresolved. V lost 6 bases and J 2 bases, leaving 8 bases between the germline ends. Germline values: CDR1 SNHLY, CDR2 FYNNEI. The CDR3 loop spans 12 amino acids.